The present T cell receptor (beta chain) was sequenced within a study of shared clonotypes between healthy human individuals. Whole-study findings and limits: The study's rarefaction showed incomplete sorted-subset sequencing despite large depth.

This clone was seen more than once but under ten times. What it binds is not known. Deep-level assay runs were performed. For sorted subsets, about 200 ng DNA per replicate equaled around 30,000 T cell genomes. Profiling relied on immunoSEQ multiplex PCR, and the TCRdb table lists in-frame clones only, not all of them. The data hold about 120,000 clones, with around 66% observed a single time. The sequenced material came from memory CD8+ T cells sorted from blood. Subset meaning: CD45RO+ cells pooled with CCR7-negative TemRA cells. The receptor's source is a woman in her twenties or thirties in good health.

The CDR3: CATSRGAGVESEQFF. Written as DNA, the CDR3 is TGTGCCACCAGCAGAGGGGCGGGAGTGGAATCTGAGCAGTTCTTC. This rearrangement joins TRBV15 to TRBJ2-1; 7 bases fit TRBD2. Trimming cost V 1 base and J 9 bases; bases outside gene matches: 9. From germline, CDR1 is LNHNV and CDR2 YYDKDF (reference sequence). The CDR3 runs 15 residues.